Listed below are T cell receptor beta chains from one sample, sequenced in a study of response to subunit inactivated influenza vaccine. TCRdb fed the RT-PCR reads into MiXCR, producing one record per CDR3 protein. The sample carries some 500,000 distinct CDR3 sequences, under 15% recorded once. The sequencing here drew on PBMCs from blood, taken 45 days after vaccination. The receptor source for this set is a man in his fifties who received an inactivated influenza vaccine. The CDR3 runs from the conserved cysteine through the conserved F or W. The order of the fields is J gene, clone size, D gene, V gene, CDR3 protein, CDR3 DNA. The D gene is left open where the match is weak. Clone size is given for some rows only: seen once, a few or many times, or a class if the clone is expanded.

J gene: TRBJ2-1; clone size: few; D gene: NA; V gene: TRBV5-1; CDR3 protein: CASSLSRLNYNEQFF; CDR3 DNA: TGCGCCAGCAGTCTATCCAGGCTGAACTACAATGAGCAGTTCTTC
J gene: TRBJ2-7; clone size: few; D gene: TRBD2; V gene: TRBV7-2; CDR3 protein: CASSLAGGPREQYF; CDR3 DNA: TGTGCCAGCAGTTTAGCGGGAGGGCCTAGGGAGCAGTACTTC
J gene: TRBJ1-2; clone size: NA; D gene: TRBD1; V gene: TRBV6-2/TRBV6-3; CDR3 protein: CATGQGFYDGYTF; CDR3 DNA: TGTGCCACCGGACAGGGATTTTATGATGGCTACACCTTC
J gene: TRBJ1-1; clone size: many; D gene: NA; V gene: TRBV7-9; CDR3 protein: CASSLGPGRNTEAFF; CDR3 DNA: TGTGCCAGCAGCTTAGGACCGGGTCGGAACACTGAAGCTTTCTTT
J gene: TRBJ1-2; clone size: NA; D gene: NA; V gene: TRBV5-5; CDR3 protein: CASSLARSLRGVYTF; CDR3 DNA: TGTGCCAGCAGCTTGGCCAGAAGCTTACGGGGGGTCTACACCTTC
J gene: TRBJ2-7; clone size: few; D gene: NA; V gene: TRBV12-3/TRBV12-4; CDR3 protein: CASSLDWNYEQYF; CDR3 DNA: TGTGCCAGCAGCCTTGACTGGAACTACGAGCAGTACTTC
J gene: TRBJ2-7; clone size: many; D gene: NA; V gene: TRBV6-2/TRBV6-3; CDR3 protein: CASTNGGHEQYF; CDR3 DNA: TGTGCCAGCACCAACGGGGGGCATGAGCAGTACTTC
J gene: TRBJ2-7; clone size: NA; D gene: NA; V gene: TRBV5-1; CDR3 protein: CASSWGHPGQHIHYEQYF; CDR3 DNA: TGCGCCAGCAGCTGGGGTCACCCGGGACAACACATTCACTACGAGCAGTACTTC
J gene: TRBJ2-2; clone size: NA; D gene: NA; V gene: TRBV5-6; CDR3 protein: CASSLRGGRNTGELFF; CDR3 DNA: TGTGCCAGCAGCTTGCGTGGGGGTAGGAACACCGGGGAGCTGTTTTTT
J gene: TRBJ1-1; clone size: few; D gene: NA; V gene: TRBV20-1; CDR3 protein: CSARDFFTENTEAFF; CDR3 DNA: TGCAGTGCTAGAGATTTTTTCACAGAGAACACTGAAGCTTTCTTT
J gene: TRBJ2-7; clone size: NA; D gene: TRBD2; V gene: TRBV6-2/TRBV6-3; CDR3 protein: CASRSGLAGGQRTRSYYEQYF; CDR3 DNA: TGTGCCAGCAGGTCGGGACTAGCGGGAGGGCAAAGGACCAGATCCTACTACGAGCAGTACTTC
J gene: TRBJ2-3; clone size: NA; D gene: NA; V gene: TRBV7-8; CDR3 protein: CASKNRGGGTDTQYF; CDR3 DNA: TGTGCCAGCAAGAACAGGGGAGGGGGCACAGATACGCAGTATTTT
J gene: TRBJ2-7; clone size: NA; D gene: NA; V gene: TRBV5-1; CDR3 protein: CASSSWGGEQYF; CDR3 DNA: TGCGCCAGCAGCTCGTGGGGAGGCGAGCAGTACTTC
J gene: TRBJ2-3; clone size: NA; D gene: NA; V gene: TRBV11-1; CDR3 protein: CASSLARRGTDTQYF; CDR3 DNA: TGTGCCAGCAGCTTAGCGCGCAGGGGTACAGATACGCAGTATTTT
J gene: TRBJ1-1; clone size: few; D gene: NA; V gene: TRBV2; CDR3 protein: CASSEEGGWANTEAFF; CDR3 DNA: TGTGCCAGCAGTGAGGAGGGAGGTTGGGCGAACACTGAAGCTTTCTTT
J gene: TRBJ2-7; clone size: NA; D gene: TRBD2; V gene: TRBV27; CDR3 protein: CASSLSLAGAYEQYF; CDR3 DNA: TGTGCCAGCAGTTTATCCCTAGCGGGAGCCTACGAGCAGTACTTC
J gene: TRBJ2-7; clone size: few; D gene: TRBD1; V gene: TRBV6-1; CDR3 protein: CASTPDRVGYEQYF; CDR3 DNA: TGTGCCAGCACTCCGGACAGGGTTGGCTACGAGCAGTACTTC
J gene: TRBJ2-3; clone size: few; D gene: TRBD1; V gene: TRBV6-1; CDR3 protein: CASRRTGAHTDTQYF; CDR3 DNA: TGTGCCAGTAGACGAACAGGGGCGCACACAGATACGCAGTATTTT
J gene: TRBJ2-3; clone size: few; D gene: NA; V gene: TRBV18; CDR3 protein: CASSPPRRQENTDTQYF; CDR3 DNA: TGTGCCAGCTCACCCCCACGGCGGCAGGAGAACACAGATACGCAGTATTTT
J gene: TRBJ1-1; clone size: NA; D gene: NA; V gene: TRBV20-1; CDR3 protein: CSARTTGLHTEAFF; CDR3 DNA: TGCAGTGCAAGAACCACAGGGTTGCACACTGAAGCTTTCTTT
J gene: TRBJ1-2; clone size: few; D gene: NA; V gene: TRBV5-6; CDR3 protein: CASSFAGTYGYTF; CDR3 DNA: TGTGCCAGCAGCTTCGCGGGAACCTATGGCTACACCTTC
J gene: TRBJ2-2; clone size: many; D gene: TRBD2; V gene: TRBV15; CDR3 protein: CATSRPGLADTNTGELFF; CDR3 DNA: TGTGCCACCAGCAGACCCGGACTAGCGGATACGAACACCGGGGAGCTGTTTTTT
J gene: TRBJ1-1; clone size: NA; D gene: NA; V gene: TRBV7-9; CDR3 protein: CASSLNQNTEAFF; CDR3 DNA: TGTGCCAGCAGCTTAAATCAGAACACTGAAGCTTTCTTT
J gene: TRBJ2-5; clone size: NA; D gene: NA; V gene: TRBV7-2; CDR3 protein: CASSKYPNPESQYF; CDR3 DNA: TGTGCCAGCAGCAAATACCCTAACCCCGAGTCCCAGTACTTC